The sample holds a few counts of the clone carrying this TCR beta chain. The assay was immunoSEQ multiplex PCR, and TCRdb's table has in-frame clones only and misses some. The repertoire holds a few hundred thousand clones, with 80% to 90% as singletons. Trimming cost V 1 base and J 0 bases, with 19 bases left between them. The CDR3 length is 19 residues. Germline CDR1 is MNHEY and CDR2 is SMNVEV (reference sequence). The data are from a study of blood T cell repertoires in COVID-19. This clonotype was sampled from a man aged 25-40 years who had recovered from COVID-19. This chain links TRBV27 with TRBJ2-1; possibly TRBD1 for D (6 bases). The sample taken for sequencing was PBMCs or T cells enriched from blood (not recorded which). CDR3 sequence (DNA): TGTGCCAGCAGTTTATTGGGGTCGTGGGGGCTGAGCTCCTACAATGAGCAGTTCTTC. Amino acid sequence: CASSLLGSWGLSSYNEQFF.